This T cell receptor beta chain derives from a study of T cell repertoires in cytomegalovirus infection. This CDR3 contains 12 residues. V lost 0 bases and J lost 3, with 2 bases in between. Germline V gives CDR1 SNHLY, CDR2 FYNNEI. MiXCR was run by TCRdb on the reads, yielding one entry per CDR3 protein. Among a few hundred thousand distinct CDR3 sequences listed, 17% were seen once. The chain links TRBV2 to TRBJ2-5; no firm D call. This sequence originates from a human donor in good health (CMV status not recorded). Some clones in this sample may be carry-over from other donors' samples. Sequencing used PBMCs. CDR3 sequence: CASSEAEETQYF. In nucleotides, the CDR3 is TGTGCCAGCAGTGAAGCCGAAGAGACCCAGTACTTC.